This T cell receptor (beta chain) was captured by sequencing in a study of blood T cell repertoires in COVID-19. At the level of the study: Samples representing acute and convalescent COVID-19 were sourced from the United States, Italy and Spain. PBMCs, B-cell-depleted T cells, or T cells were the source of the cDNA or gDNA that made up the material.

Per the study methods: Estimates of nucleated cell counts were drawn from the amplification of reference gene primers. Repertoires were generated with immunoSEQ multiplex PCR, while TCRdb's copy carries only in-frame clones and drops some. The V and J calls and clone size are taken from that table; D and trimming were inferred from the DNA. Of around 80,000 clones detected, roughly four fifths appear once; the ten largest clones hold about 12%. This CDR3 region has 15 residues. Germline CDR1 and CDR2: SGHAT and FQNNGV. Trimming shortened V by 5 bases and J by 6 bases, and 19 bases separated the two germline ends.

The origin of this receptor is a man older than 75 with acute or convalescent COVID-19. The V call is TRBV11-2, the J call TRBJ1-1, with D possibly TRBD1 on 5 matching bases. Sequencing was carried out using peripheral blood. CDR3 DNA sequence: TGTGCCAGCAGCCACCGGCAGGGAGGGATGGCTGAAGCTTTCTTT. Its protein is CASSHRQGGMAEAFF.